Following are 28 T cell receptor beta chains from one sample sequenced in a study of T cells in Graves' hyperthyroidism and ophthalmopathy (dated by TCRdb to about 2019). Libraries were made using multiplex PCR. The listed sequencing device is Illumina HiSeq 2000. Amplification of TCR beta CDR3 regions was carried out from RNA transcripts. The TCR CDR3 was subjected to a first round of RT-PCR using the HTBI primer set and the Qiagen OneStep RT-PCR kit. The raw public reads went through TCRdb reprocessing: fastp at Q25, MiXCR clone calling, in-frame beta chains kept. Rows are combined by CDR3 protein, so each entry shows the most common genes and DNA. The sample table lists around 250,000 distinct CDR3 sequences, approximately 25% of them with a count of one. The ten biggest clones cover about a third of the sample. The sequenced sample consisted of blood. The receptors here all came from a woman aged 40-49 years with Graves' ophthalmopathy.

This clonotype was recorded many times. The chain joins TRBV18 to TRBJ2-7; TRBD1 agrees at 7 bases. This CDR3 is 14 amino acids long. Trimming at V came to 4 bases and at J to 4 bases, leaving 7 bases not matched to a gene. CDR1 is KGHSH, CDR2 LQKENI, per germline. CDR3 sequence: CASSLGQYLYEQYF. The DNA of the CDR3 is TGTGCCAGCTCACTGGGACAGTATTTGTACGAGCAGTACTTC. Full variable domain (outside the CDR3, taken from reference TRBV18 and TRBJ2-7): NAGVMQNPRHLVRRRGQEARLRCSPMKGHSHVYWYRQLPEEGLKFMVYLQKENIIDESGMPKERFSAEFPKEGPSILRIQQVVRGDSAAYFCASSLGQYLYEQYFGPGTRLTVT.

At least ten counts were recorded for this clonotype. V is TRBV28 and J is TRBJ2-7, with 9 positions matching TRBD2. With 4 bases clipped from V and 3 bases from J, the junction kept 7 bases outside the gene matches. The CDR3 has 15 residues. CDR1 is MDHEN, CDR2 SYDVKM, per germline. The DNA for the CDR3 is TGTGCCAGCAGTTCCGGAACTAGCGGGCTCTACGAGCAGTACTTC. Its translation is CASSSGTSGLYEQYF. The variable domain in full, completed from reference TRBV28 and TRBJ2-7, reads DVKVTQSSRYLVKRTGEKVFLECVQDMDHENMFWYRQDPGLGLRLIYFSYDVKMKEKGDIPEGYSVSREKKERFSLILESASTNQTSMYLCASSSGTSGLYEQYFGPGTRLTVT.

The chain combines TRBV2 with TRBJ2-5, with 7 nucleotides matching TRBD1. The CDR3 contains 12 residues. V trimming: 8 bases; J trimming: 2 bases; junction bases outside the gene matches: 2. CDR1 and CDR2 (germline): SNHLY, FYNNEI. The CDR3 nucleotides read TGTGCCAGCCCGACAGGGCAAGAGACCCAGTACTTC. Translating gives CASPTGQETQYF.

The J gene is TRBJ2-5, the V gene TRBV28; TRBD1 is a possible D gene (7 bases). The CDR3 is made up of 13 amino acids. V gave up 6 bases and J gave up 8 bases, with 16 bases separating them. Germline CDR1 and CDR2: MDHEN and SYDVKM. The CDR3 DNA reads TGTGCCAGCAGCCAGGGGGGCGTTTCAACCCAGTACTTC. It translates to CASSQGGVSTQYF. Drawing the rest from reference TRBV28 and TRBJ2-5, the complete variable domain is DVKVTQSSRYLVKRTGEKVFLECVQDMDHENMFWYRQDPGLGLRLIYFSYDVKMKEKGDIPEGYSVSREKKERFSLILESASTNQTSMYLCASSQGGVSTQYFGPGTRLLVL.

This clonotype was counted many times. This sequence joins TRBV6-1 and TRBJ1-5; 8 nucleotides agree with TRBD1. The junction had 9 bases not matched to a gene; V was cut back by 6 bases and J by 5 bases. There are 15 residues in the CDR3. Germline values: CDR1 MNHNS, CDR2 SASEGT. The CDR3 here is CASRTGQDEDQPQHF. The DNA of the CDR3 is TGTGCCAGCAGGACGGGACAGGATGAGGATCAGCCCCAGCATTTT.

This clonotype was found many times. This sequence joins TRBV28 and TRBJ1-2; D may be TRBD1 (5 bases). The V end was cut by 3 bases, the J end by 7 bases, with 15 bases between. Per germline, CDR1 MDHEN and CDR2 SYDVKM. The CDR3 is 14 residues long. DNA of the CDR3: TGTGCCAGCAGTTTGGTGTCAGGGAATCTTGGCTACACCTTC. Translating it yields CASSLVSGNLGYTF.

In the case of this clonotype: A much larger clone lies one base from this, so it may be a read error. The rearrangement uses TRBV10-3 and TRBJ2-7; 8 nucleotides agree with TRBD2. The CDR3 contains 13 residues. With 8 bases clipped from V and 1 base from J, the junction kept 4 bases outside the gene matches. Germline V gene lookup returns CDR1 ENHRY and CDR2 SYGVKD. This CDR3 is CAISREASYEQYF. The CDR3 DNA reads TGTGCCATCTCGCGGGAGGCGTCCTACGAGCAGTACTTC.

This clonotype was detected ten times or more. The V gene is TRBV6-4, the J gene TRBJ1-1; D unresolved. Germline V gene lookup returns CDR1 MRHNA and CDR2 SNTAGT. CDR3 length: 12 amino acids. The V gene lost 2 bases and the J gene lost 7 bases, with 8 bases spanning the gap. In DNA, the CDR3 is TGTGCCAGCAGTGACGAGTGGGGTGAAGCTTTCTTT. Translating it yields CASSDEWGEAFF.

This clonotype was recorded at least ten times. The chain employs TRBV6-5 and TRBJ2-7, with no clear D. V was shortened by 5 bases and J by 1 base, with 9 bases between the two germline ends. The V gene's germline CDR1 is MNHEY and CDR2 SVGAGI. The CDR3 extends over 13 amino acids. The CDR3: CASSPVRSYEQYF. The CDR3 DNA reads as TGTGCCAGCAGTCCCGTGCGGTCCTACGAGCAGTACTTC.

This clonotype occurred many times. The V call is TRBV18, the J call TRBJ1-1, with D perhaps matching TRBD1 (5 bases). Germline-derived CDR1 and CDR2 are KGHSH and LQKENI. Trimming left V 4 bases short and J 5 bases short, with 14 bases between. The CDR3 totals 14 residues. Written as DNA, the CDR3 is TGTGCCAGCTCACTCGGGGCTTCGAGGACTGAAGCTTTCTTT. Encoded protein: CASSLGASRTEAFF.

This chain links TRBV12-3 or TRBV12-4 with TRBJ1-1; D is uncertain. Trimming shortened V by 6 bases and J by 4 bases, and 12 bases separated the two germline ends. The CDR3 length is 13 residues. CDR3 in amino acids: CASSLERFTEAFF. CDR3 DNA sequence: TGTGCCAGCAGCCTCGAAAGATTCACTGAAGCTTTCTTT.

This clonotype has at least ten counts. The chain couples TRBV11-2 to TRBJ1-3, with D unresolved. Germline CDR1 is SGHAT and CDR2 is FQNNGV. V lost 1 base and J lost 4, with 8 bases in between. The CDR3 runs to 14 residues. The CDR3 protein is CASSLGSPGNTIYF. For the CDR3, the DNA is TGTGCCAGCAGCTTAGGCAGTCCAGGAAACACCATATATTTT.

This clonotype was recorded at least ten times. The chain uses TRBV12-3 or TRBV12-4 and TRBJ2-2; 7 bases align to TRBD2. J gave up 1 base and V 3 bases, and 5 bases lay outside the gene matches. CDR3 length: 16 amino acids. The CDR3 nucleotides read TGTGCCAGCAGTTTGGGGGGGTGGCAGAACACCGGGGAGCTGTTTTTT. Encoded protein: CASSLGGWQNTGELFF.

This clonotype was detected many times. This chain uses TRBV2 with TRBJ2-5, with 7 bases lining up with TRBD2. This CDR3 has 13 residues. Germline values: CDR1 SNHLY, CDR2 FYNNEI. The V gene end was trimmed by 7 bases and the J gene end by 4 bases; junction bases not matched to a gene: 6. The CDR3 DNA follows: TGTGCCAGCACCATAGCGGGTGGAGAGACCCAGTACTTC. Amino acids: CASTIAGGETQYF.

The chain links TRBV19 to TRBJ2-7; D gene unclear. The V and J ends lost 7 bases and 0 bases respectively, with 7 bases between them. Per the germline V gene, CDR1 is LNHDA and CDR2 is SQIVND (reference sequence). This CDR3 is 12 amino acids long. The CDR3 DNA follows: TGTGCCAGTATCTCTAGCTCCTACGAGCAGTACTTC. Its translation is CASISSSYEQYF. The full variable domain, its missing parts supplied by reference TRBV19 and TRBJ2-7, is DGGITQSPKYLFRKEGQNVTLSCEQNLNHDAMYWYRQDPGQGLRLIYYSQIVNDFQKGDIAEGYSVSREKKESFPLTVTSAQKNPTAFYLCASISSSYEQYFGPGTRLTVT.

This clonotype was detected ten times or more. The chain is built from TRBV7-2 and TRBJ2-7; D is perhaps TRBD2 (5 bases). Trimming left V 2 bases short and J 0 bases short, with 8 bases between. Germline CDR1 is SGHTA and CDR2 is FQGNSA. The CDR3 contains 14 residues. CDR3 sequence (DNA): TGTGCCAGCAGCTTAAGCGGCTACTCCTACGAGCAGTACTTC. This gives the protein CASSLSGYSYEQYF.

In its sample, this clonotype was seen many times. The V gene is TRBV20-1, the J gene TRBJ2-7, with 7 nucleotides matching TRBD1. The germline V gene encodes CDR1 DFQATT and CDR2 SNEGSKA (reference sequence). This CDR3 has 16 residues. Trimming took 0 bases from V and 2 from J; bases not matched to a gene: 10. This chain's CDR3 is CSARDHPGQQAYEQYF. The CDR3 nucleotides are TGCAGTGCTAGAGATCATCCGGGACAGCAAGCCTACGAGCAGTACTTC.

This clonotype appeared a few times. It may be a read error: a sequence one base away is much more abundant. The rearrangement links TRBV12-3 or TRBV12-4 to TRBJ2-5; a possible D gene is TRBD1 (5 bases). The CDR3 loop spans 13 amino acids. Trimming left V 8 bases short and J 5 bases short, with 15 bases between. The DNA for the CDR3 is TGTGCCAGCTGCAGGAAGGGGCGCGAGACCCAGTACTTC. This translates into CASCRKGRETQYF.

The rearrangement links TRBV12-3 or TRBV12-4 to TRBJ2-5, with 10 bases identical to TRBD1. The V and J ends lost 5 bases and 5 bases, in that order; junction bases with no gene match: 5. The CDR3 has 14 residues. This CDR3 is CASSRQGAKETQYF. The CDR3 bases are TGTGCCAGCAGTCGACAGGGGGCGAAGGAGACCCAGTACTTC.

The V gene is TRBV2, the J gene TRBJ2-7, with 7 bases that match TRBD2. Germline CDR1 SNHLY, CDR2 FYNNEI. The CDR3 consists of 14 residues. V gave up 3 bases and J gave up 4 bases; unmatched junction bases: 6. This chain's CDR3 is CASSEVAGEYEQYF. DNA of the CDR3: TGTGCCAGCAGTGAGGTGGCGGGAGAATACGAGCAGTACTTC.

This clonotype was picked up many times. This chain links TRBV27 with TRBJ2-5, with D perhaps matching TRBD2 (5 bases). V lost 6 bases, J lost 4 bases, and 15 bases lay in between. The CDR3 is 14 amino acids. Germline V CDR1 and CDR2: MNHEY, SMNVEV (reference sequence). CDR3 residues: CASSPGLAVETQYF. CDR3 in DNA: TGTGCCAGCAGCCCTGGTCTAGCAGTAGAGACCCAGTACTTC.

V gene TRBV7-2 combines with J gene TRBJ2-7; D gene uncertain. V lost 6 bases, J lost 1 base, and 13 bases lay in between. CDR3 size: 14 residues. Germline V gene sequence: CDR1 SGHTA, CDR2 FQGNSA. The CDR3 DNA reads TGTGCCAGCAGGGCCGGGCCTTCATCCTACGAGCAGTACTTC. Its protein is CASRAGPSSYEQYF.

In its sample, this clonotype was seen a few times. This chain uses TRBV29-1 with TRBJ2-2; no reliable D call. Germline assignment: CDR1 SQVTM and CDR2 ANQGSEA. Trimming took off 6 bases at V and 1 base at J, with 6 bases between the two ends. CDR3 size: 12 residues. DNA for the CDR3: TGCAGCGTCGCGGAGAACACCGGGGAGCTGTTTTTT. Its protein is CSVAENTGELFF.

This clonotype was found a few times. CDR3 loop: CASSLPGKTEAFF. CDR3 sequence (DNA): TGTGCCAGCAGCTTGCCGGGTAAAACTGAAGCTTTCTTT. The rearrangement joins TRBV7-9 to TRBJ1-1; D unclear. CDR1 and CDR2 (germline): SEHNR, FQNEAQ (reference sequence). The ends were cut back, 3 bases at V and 5 bases at J, with 10 bases in the middle. The CDR3 is 13 amino acids.

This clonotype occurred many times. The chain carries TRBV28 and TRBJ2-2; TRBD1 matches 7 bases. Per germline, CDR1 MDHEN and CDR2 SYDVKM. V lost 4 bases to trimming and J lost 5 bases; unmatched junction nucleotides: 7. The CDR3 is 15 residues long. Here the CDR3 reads CASSSPGQTTGELFF. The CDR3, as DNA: TGTGCCAGCAGTTCCCCGGGACAGACGACCGGGGAGCTGTTTTTT.

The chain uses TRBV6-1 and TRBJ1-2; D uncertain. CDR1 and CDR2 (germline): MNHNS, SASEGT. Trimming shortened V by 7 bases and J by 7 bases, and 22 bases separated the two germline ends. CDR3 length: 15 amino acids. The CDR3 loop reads CASNLSGRSASGYTF. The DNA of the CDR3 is TGTGCCAGCAATCTTTCAGGACGGTCGGCTAGTGGCTACACCTTC.

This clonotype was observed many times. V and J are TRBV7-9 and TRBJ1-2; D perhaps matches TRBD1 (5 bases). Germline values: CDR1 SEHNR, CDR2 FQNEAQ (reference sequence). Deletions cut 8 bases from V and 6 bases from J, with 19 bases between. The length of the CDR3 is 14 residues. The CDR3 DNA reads TGTGCCAGCGGCCGGGACCCTCGATGGGATGGCTACACCTTC. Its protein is CASGRDPRWDGYTF. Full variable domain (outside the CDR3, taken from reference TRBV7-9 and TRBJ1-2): DTGVSQNPRHKITKRGQNVTFRCDPISEHNRLYWYRQTLGQGPEFLTYFQNEAQLEKSRLLSDRFSAERPKGSFSTLEIQRTEQGDSAMYLCASGRDPRWDGYTFGSGTRLTVV.

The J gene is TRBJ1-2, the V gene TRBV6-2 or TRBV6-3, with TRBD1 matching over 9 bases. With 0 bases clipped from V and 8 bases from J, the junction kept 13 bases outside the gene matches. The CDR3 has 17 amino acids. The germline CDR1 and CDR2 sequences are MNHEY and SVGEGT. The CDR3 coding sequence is TGTGCCAGCAGTTACTCGATATGGGGCCGGGACAGGGACGGCTACACCTTC. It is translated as CASSYSIWGRDRDGYTF.